This TCR beta chain came from a study of cytomegalovirus exposure and HLA in healthy donors. PCR involved 60 Vbeta and 13 Jbeta primers. Only in-frame clones appear in the TCRdb table, and some are missing; sequencing was by immunoSEQ multiplex PCR. Of about 120,000 clones in the sample, approximately 80% are singletons; the top ten hold over 9.5%. CDR1 MNHEY and CDR2 SVGAGI come from the germline V gene. Trimming removed 4 bases from V and 3 bases from J, with 9 bases in between. The CDR3 runs 14 residues. The V and J genes are TRBV6-5 and TRBJ2-2; no clear D. The receptor comes from a man aged 35 to 55 in good health and CMV-seropositive. Sequencing input: PBMCs. The CDR3 region has the DNA TGTGCCAGCAGTTTTCACCGGGACACCGGGGAGCTGTTTTTT. It is translated as CASSFHRDTGELFF.